The rows below give T cell receptor beta chains drawn from one sample of a study of blood T cell repertoires in COVID-19. TCRdb's copy holds only in-frame clones and misses some; the assay was immunoSEQ multiplex PCR. The sample has some 220,000 clones; 83% are singletons. The sample was peripheral blood. These receptors were collected from a woman in her 30s with COVID-19, enrolled during active disease. CDR3s include the opening cysteine and the closing phenylalanine or tryptophan. D genes are given only for firm matches. Size tells how often a clone was seen (once, few, many) or the class of an expanded clone, and some rows leave it out.

v_call: TRBV27; d_call: .; j_call: TRBJ1-5; clone_size: .; cdr3_aa: CASSFQGLNQPQHF; cdr3_nt: TGTGCCAGCAGTTTTCAGGGGTTAAATCAGCCCCAGCATTTT
v_call: TRBV7-9; d_call: TRBD1; j_call: TRBJ1-2; clone_size: .; cdr3_aa: CASSSWDSVGYTF; cdr3_nt: TGTGCCAGCAGCTCCTGGGACAGTGTGGGCTACACCTTC
v_call: TRBV18; d_call: .; j_call: TRBJ2-7; clone_size: .; cdr3_aa: CASSQRGYEQYF; cdr3_nt: TGTGCCAGCTCACAAAGGGGGTACGAGCAGTACTTC
v_call: TRBV30; d_call: TRBD1; j_call: TRBJ1-5; clone_size: once; cdr3_aa: CAWSRDRGRVYSNQPQHF; cdr3_nt: TGTGCCTGGAGCCGGGACAGGGGGCGCGTATATAGCAATCAGCCCCAGCATTTT
v_call: TRBV20-1; d_call: .; j_call: TRBJ2-7; clone_size: .; cdr3_aa: CSASTAALGYEQYF; cdr3_nt: TGCAGTGCGAGTACGGCGGCACTCGGCTACGAGCAGTACTTC
v_call: TRBV19; d_call: .; j_call: TRBJ1-3; clone_size: .; cdr3_aa: CASSLAGRGNTIYF; cdr3_nt: TGTGCCAGTTCCTTGGCGGGGAGGGGAAACACCATATATTTT
v_call: TRBV28; d_call: TRBD1; j_call: TRBJ1-2; clone_size: .; cdr3_aa: CASSLGQETYGYTF; cdr3_nt: TGTGCCAGCAGTTTAGGACAGGAAACCTATGGCTACACCTTC
v_call: TRBV2; d_call: TRBD1; j_call: TRBJ2-3; clone_size: .; cdr3_aa: CASRGTGGPDTQYF; cdr3_nt: TGTGCCAGCAGAGGGACAGGGGGTCCAGATACGCAGTATTTT
v_call: TRBV10-3; d_call: TRBD1; j_call: TRBJ2-7; clone_size: .; cdr3_aa: CAISGEDRGLYEQYF; cdr3_nt: TGTGCCATCAGTGGAGAAGACAGGGGGCTATACGAGCAGTACTTC
v_call: TRBV20-1; d_call: TRBD2; j_call: TRBJ2-5; clone_size: .; cdr3_aa: CSASRQRGEETQYF; cdr3_nt: TGCAGTGCTAGTAGGCAGCGGGGGGAGGAGACCCAGTACTTC
v_call: TRBV7-2; d_call: .; j_call: TRBJ2-3; clone_size: .; cdr3_aa: CASSFHTDTQYF; cdr3_nt: TGTGCCAGCAGCTTCCACACAGATACGCAGTATTTT
v_call: TRBV6-1; d_call: .; j_call: TRBJ2-7; clone_size: .; cdr3_aa: CASSEGGRYEQYF; cdr3_nt: TGTGCCAGCAGTGAAGGGGGCAGGTACGAGCAGTACTTC
v_call: TRBV4-2; d_call: .; j_call: TRBJ2-7; clone_size: .; cdr3_aa: CASSQAVVSYEQYF; cdr3_nt: TGTGCCAGCAGCCAAGCGGTAGTATCCTACGAGCAGTACTTC
v_call: TRBV6-2/TRBV6-3; d_call: TRBD1; j_call: TRBJ2-2; clone_size: once; cdr3_aa: CASSLGTGIGGELFF; cdr3_nt: TGTGCCAGCAGCCTAGGGACAGGCATTGGCGGGGAGCTGTTTTTT
v_call: TRBV11-2; d_call: TRBD1; j_call: TRBJ1-2; clone_size: many; cdr3_aa: CASSNTGGDYGYTF; cdr3_nt: TGTGCCAGCAGCAATACAGGGGGGGACTATGGCTACACCTTC
v_call: TRBV2; d_call: TRBD2; j_call: TRBJ2-2; clone_size: .; cdr3_aa: CARLAGDGTGELFF; cdr3_nt: TGTGCCAGACTAGCGGGAGACGGCACCGGGGAGCTGTTTTTT
v_call: TRBV3-1/TRBV3-2; d_call: TRBD2; j_call: TRBJ2-1; clone_size: .; cdr3_aa: CASSQEPGLAVYNEQFF; cdr3_nt: TGTGCCAGCAGCCAAGAACCGGGACTAGCGGTTTACAATGAGCAGTTCTTC